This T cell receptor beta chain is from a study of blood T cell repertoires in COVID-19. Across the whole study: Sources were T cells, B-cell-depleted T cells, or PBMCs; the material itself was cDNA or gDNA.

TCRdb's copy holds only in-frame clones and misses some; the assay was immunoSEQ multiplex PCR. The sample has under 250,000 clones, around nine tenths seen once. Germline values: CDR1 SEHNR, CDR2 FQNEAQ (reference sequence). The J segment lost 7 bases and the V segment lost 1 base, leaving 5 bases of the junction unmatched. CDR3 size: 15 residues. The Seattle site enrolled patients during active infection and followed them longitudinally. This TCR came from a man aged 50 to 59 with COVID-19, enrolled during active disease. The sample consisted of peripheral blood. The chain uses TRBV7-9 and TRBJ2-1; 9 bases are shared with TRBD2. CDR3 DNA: TGTGCCAGCAGCTTAGTGGCGGGAGGGGAAAATGAGCAGTTCTTC. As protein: CASSLVAGGENEQFF.